This T cell receptor (beta chain) was documented in a study of post-analysis software for immune sequencing data. Study results and limitations: Multiple sclerosis was associated with a significant reduction in normalized Chao1 diversity relative to controls. Patients showed TRBV5-6, TRBV5-1 and TRBV20-1 among several TRBV segments more frequent than in controls.

Unique molecular identifiers tagged the TCR beta cDNA libraries. One entry per CDR3 protein results from TCRdb running MiXCR on the PCR reads. The repertoire includes approximately 730,000 distinct CDR3 sequences, around 27% of them detected once, and around 0.56% sits in the top ten. A remark on this clonotype: No antigen is known for it.

In germline, CDR1 is MNHEY, CDR2 SVGAGI. The CDR3 extends over 15 amino acids. V shed 0 bases and J shed 5 bases, with 13 bases lying between them. This receptor was obtained from a girl aged 10 to 17 with multiple sclerosis. The sequenced sample was blood. The rearrangement joins TRBV6-5 to TRBJ1-2, with D possibly matching TRBD1 (5 bases). CDR3 nucleotides: TGTGCCAGCAGTTACTCGATGGGGGGGGATTATGGCTACACCTTC. This sequence encodes CASSYSMGGDYGYTF.